One sample yielded the 7 T cell receptor beta chains listed below, sequenced in a study of blood T cell repertoires in COVID-19. Sequencing was performed with immunoSEQ multiplex PCR; in TCRdb, only in-frame clones are kept and a portion is missing. The data hold fewer than 250,000 clones, with around four fifths observed a single time. The sequenced material came from peripheral blood. These receptors were obtained from a man aged 50 to 60 with active or convalescent COVID-19.

V usage is TRBV6-5 and J usage is TRBJ2-1; 10 positions agree with TRBD2. This CDR3 spans 15 amino acids. Germline V lookup: CDR1 MNHEY, CDR2 SVGAGI. The trim removed 6 bases at V and 2 bases at J, leaving 4 bases unmatched. CDR3 DNA sequence: TGTGCCAGCAGCCGACTAGCGGGCCCCTACAATGAGCAGTTCTTC. It codes for CASSRLAGPYNEQFF.

The chain joins TRBV19 to TRBJ2-7; TRBD1 matches at 9 bases. The germline V gene encodes CDR1 LNHDA and CDR2 SQIVND (reference sequence). The length of the CDR3 is 16 residues. V gave up 1 base and J gave up 2 bases; unmatched junction bases: 6. In DNA, the CDR3 is TGTGCCAGTAGTATAGGGGGGACAGGGTACACCTACGAGCAGTACTTC. Its protein product is CASSIGGTGYTYEQYF.

This clone appeared a single time. This chain links TRBV7-2 with TRBJ2-2; TRBD1 aligns across 7 bases. Trimming at V came to 5 bases and at J to 0 bases, leaving 3 bases not matched to a gene. The CDR3 totals 15 residues. Germline V lookup: CDR1 SGHTA, CDR2 FQGNSA. CDR3 nucleotides: TGTGCCAGCAGCCCCGGGACAGCGAACACCGGGGAGCTGTTTTTT. Its translation: CASSPGTANTGELFF.

The chain has TRBV3-1 (or the pseudogene TRBV3-2) and TRBJ1-6; D is unclear. V was cut by 8 bases and J by 6 bases, with 8 bases left in between. The CDR3 is 12 residues long. Germline V gives CDR1 LGHDT, CDR2 YNNKEL (reference sequence). CDR3 protein: CASRRPNSPLHF. Written as DNA, the CDR3 is TGTGCCAGCCGGAGACCTAATTCACCCCTCCACTTT.

This chain joins TRBV24-1 and TRBJ1-2, with D perhaps TRBD1 (5 bases). From germline, CDR1 is KGHDR and CDR2 SFDVKD. The CDR3 has 12 amino acids. V was pared by 10 bases and J by 4 bases, with 12 bases between. The chain's CDR3 is CATQGGGYGYTF. DNA for the CDR3: TGTGCCACTCAGGGAGGAGGCTATGGCTACACCTTC.

The rearrangement joins TRBV27 to TRBJ1-1, with 7 bases fitting TRBD1. The CDR3 has 14 amino acids. Trimming at V came to 6 bases and at J to 10 bases, leaving 14 bases not matched to a gene. Germline CDR1 reads MNHEY; CDR2 reads SMNVEV (reference sequence). The chain's CDR3 is CASSLRGDRQGAFF. CDR3 DNA sequence: TGTGCCAGCAGCCTTAGGGGGGACAGACAAGGAGCTTTCTTT.

There are a few counts of this clone. The junction shows a germline mismatch at one end, possibly a read error. The chain has TRBV3-1 (or the pseudogene TRBV3-2) and TRBJ2-4; 8 bases align to TRBD2. This CDR3 contains 13 residues. Germline loops: CDR1 LGHDT, CDR2 YNNKEL (reference sequence). The CDR3 protein is CASSQDTSGATHF. Here the CDR3 DNA reads TGTGCCAGCAGCCAAGATACTAGCGGAGCCACGCACTTC.